One sample yielded the 30 T cell receptor beta chains listed below, sequenced in a study of cytomegalovirus exposure and HLA in healthy donors. Sequencing was performed with immunoSEQ multiplex PCR; in TCRdb, only in-frame clones are kept and a portion is missing. The sample lists 98,000 or so clones, nearly 97% seen once, with approximately 0.67% in the top ten. Sequenced sample: PBMCs. The source is a woman aged 18-35 years in good health and CMV-seronegative.

V usage is TRBV5-5 and J usage is TRBJ1-1; maybe TRBD1 (5 bases). V lost 1 base and J lost 2, with 12 bases in between. Looked up from germline, CDR1 is SGHKS and CDR2 is YYEKEE (reference sequence). The CDR3 sequence is 15 residues long. The CDR3 sequence is CASSLFLQGNTEAFF. CDR3 sequence (DNA): TGTGCCAGCAGCTTGTTTCTTCAGGGAAACACTGAAGCTTTCTTT.

This clone came up a few times. This chain uses TRBV2 with TRBJ2-7; no clear D. V was cut by 4 bases and J by 4 bases, with 5 bases left in between. CDR1 and CDR2 from the germline V gene are SNHLY and FYNNEI. CDR3 size: 11 residues. DNA for the CDR3: TGTGCCAGCAGTGCCGGGTACGAGCAGTACTTC. As protein: CASSAGYEQYF.

The genes are TRBV2 and TRBJ1-1; D perhaps matches TRBD1 (6 bases). Trimming took 4 bases from V and 0 from J, leaving 15 bases between them. The CDR3 length is 16 residues. Looked up from germline, CDR1 is SNHLY and CDR2 is FYNNEI. CDR3 bases: TGTGCCAGCAGTGTACGGCAGGGGATCATGAACACTGAAGCTTTCTTT. Translation gives CASSVRQGIMNTEAFF.

V usage is TRBV30 and J usage is TRBJ1-1; D unresolved. V lost 4 bases to trimming and J lost 3 bases, with 12 bases between them. This CDR3 spans 13 amino acids. CDR1 is GTSNPN, CDR2 SVGIG, per germline (reference sequence). Here the CDR3 reads CAWNRGADTEAFF. For the CDR3, the DNA is TGTGCCTGGAATCGAGGAGCTGACACTGAAGCTTTCTTT.

The rearrangement joins TRBV29-1 to TRBJ2-1, with 8 bases aligning to TRBD2. Germline assignment: CDR1 SQVTM and CDR2 ANQGSEA. This CDR3 has 15 amino acids. V was clipped by 3 bases and J by 3 bases; unmatched bases: 7. The CDR3 loop reads CSVDPLRGVYNEQFF. In DNA, the CDR3 is TGCAGCGTTGACCCGCTGCGGGGGGTCTACAATGAGCAGTTCTTC.

The J gene is TRBJ2-3, the V gene TRBV5-5; perhaps TRBD1 as D (6 bases). V was cut by 0 bases and J by 2 bases, with 19 bases left in between. CDR1 is SGHKS and CDR2 is YYEKEE in the germline V gene (reference sequence). This CDR3 spans 18 amino acids. CDR3 loop: CASSLALTGRRFTDTQYF. The CDR3 bases are TGTGCCAGCAGCTTGGCTTTAACAGGGAGAAGGTTCACAGATACGCAGTATTTT.

The V and J genes are TRBV4-3 and TRBJ2-7; the match to TRBD2 covers 12 bases. The V and J ends lost 4 bases and 0 bases, in that order; junction bases with no gene match: 4. The germline V gene encodes CDR1 LGHNA and CDR2 YSLEER. This CDR3 spans 16 amino acids. CDR3 residues: CASSPGLAGSSYEQYF. CDR3 sequence (DNA): TGCGCCAGCAGCCCAGGACTAGCGGGGAGCTCCTACGAGCAGTACTTC.

CDR3 protein: CASSYSTASGANVLTF. CDR3 in DNA: TGTGCCAGCAGTTACTCAACAGCTTCTGGGGCCAACGTCCTGACTTTC. V and J are TRBV6-5 and TRBJ2-6; unclear D gene. V was clipped by 0 bases and J by 1 base, with 7 bases between them. This CDR3 has 16 residues. In germline, CDR1 is MNHEY, CDR2 SVGAGI.

The sample holds one count of this clone. The rearrangement uses TRBV7-2 and TRBJ1-2, with TRBD1 identical over 8 bases. V trimming: 5 bases; J trimming: 8 bases; junction bases outside the gene matches: 13. The CDR3 has 15 amino acids. CDR1 is SGHTA and CDR2 is FQGNSA in the germline V gene. DNA for the CDR3: TGTGCCAGCAGCGCCGACCGGGACAGGTTCTCCGGCTACACCTTC. Its protein product is CASSADRDRFSGYTF.

The rearrangement uses TRBV18 and TRBJ1-2; D remains unclear. V was trimmed by 3 bases and J by 3 bases, leaving 8 bases between them. The germline CDR1 and CDR2 sequences are KGHSH and LQKENI. This CDR3 is built from 13 residues. The CDR3 spells CASSPQDYYGYTF. CDR3 DNA sequence: TGTGCCAGCTCACCGCAGGACTACTATGGCTACACCTTC.

The genes are TRBV10-2 and TRBJ2-7, with 8 bases identical to TRBD1. The length of the CDR3 is 14 residues. Germline values: CDR1 WSHSY, CDR2 SAAADI. The junction had 9 bases not matched to a gene; V was cut back by 4 bases and J by 7 bases. DNA of the CDR3: TGCGCCAGCAGTGGGACAGGGTATTCTGGAGAGCAGTACTTC. Translating gives CASSGTGYSGEQYF.

This chain uses TRBV25-1 with TRBJ1-1; D gene uncertain. Germline CDR1 is MGHDK and CDR2 is SYGVNS. This CDR3 contains 12 residues. Trimming removed 6 bases from V and 5 bases from J, with 10 bases in between. CDR3 residues: CASRWTGTEAFF. The DNA for the CDR3 is TGTGCCAGCAGATGGACGGGGACTGAAGCTTTCTTT.

V is TRBV9 and J is TRBJ2-1, with 8 bases identical to TRBD2. J was trimmed by 7 bases and V by 0 bases; bases with no gene match: 9. Germline CDR1 SGDLS, CDR2 YYNGEE. The CDR3 has 16 amino acids. CDR3 sequence reads: CASSVVSGGRQNEQFF. CDR3 DNA: TGTGCCAGCAGCGTAGTCAGCGGGGGTCGGCAAAATGAGCAGTTCTTC.

V is TRBV2 and J is TRBJ2-7; possible D gene TRBD1, 5 bases. V lost 3 bases to trimming and J lost 5 bases, with 14 bases between them. This CDR3 is built from 14 residues. In germline, CDR1 is SNHLY, CDR2 FYNNEI. The CDR3 reads CASSDRGFANEQYF. The CDR3 region has the DNA TGTGCCAGCAGTGATAGGGGTTTCGCCAACGAGCAGTACTTC.

The V call is TRBV5-1, the J call TRBJ2-5; D is possibly TRBD2 (5 bases). V lost 0 bases and J 0 bases, leaving 9 bases between the germline ends. Germline-derived CDR1 and CDR2 are SGHRS and YFSETQ. The CDR3 covers 15 residues. CDR3 DNA sequence: TGCGCCAGCAGCTTGGCCGGGCGGGACCAAGAGACCCAGTACTTC. It translates to CASSLAGRDQETQYF.

The genes are TRBV28 and TRBJ2-5, with D uncertain. This CDR3 spans 14 amino acids. The V and J ends lost 0 bases and 0 bases respectively, with 5 bases between them. The germline CDR1 and CDR2 sequences are MDHEN and SYDVKM. DNA for the CDR3: TGTGCCAGCAGTTTATGGTACTACCAAGAGACCCAGTACTTC. Encoded protein: CASSLWYYQETQYF.

This chain links TRBV9 with TRBJ2-7, with D perhaps matching TRBD2 (5 bases). The CDR3 is made up of 14 amino acids. The V end was cut by 0 bases, the J end by 0 bases, with 7 bases between. Looked up from germline, CDR1 is SGDLS and CDR2 is YYNGEE. CDR3 DNA sequence: TGTGCCAGCAGCGTAGATGGGAGCTCCTACGAGCAGTACTTC. This translates into CASSVDGSSYEQYF.

The chain combines TRBV29-1 with TRBJ1-1, with D possibly TRBD1 on 5 matching bases. Trimming took 1 base from V and 11 from J, leaving 14 bases between them. The CDR3 runs 12 residues. The germline gives CDR1 SQVTM, CDR2 ANQGSEA. For the CDR3, the DNA is TGCAGCGTTGAAGGGGGCCAGCCTTACGCTTTCTTT. As protein: CSVEGGQPYAFF.

As for this clone: Other DNA variants within this sample encode the same CDR3. CDR3 DNA: TGCGCCAGCAGCTTGTTTTTAGCGGGGTCCACAGATACGCAGTATTTT. As protein: CASSLFLAGSTDTQYF. The chain couples TRBV5-1 to TRBJ2-3; 8 nucleotides agree with TRBD2. The V gene's germline CDR1 is SGHRS and CDR2 YFSETQ. The V gene end was trimmed by 1 base and the J gene end by 2 bases; junction bases not matched to a gene: 6. The CDR3 is 16 residues long.

This chain connects TRBV13 to TRBJ2-1, with 9 nucleotides matching TRBD2. V shed 4 bases, J shed 15 bases, and the junction held 10 bases outside the gene matches. Per the germline V gene, CDR1 is PRHDT and CDR2 is FYEKMQ (reference sequence). This CDR3 has 13 amino acids. The CDR3 region is CASSSKPGTSPFF. The CDR3 nucleotides read TGTGCCAGCAGCTCGAAACCCGGGACTAGCCCGTTCTTC.

The chain employs TRBV15 and TRBJ1-1, with 11 bases fitting TRBD1. The V gene end was trimmed by 0 bases and the J gene end by 3 bases; junction bases not matched to a gene: 12. This CDR3 has 19 residues. Germline CDR1 LNHNV, CDR2 YYDKDF (reference sequence). The CDR3 is CATSRDILTGTGGYTEAFF. The CDR3 nucleotides are TGTGCCACCAGCAGAGATATTTTAACAGGGACAGGGGGGTACACTGAAGCTTTCTTT.

This clone was counted a single time. The chain carries TRBV28 and TRBJ1-6; a weak D match, TRBD1 (6 bases). Between the trimmed V and J ends, which lost 7 bases and 5 bases, there was a span of 12 bases. Germline V CDR1 and CDR2: MDHEN, SYDVKM. This CDR3 spans 14 amino acids. CDR3 amino acids: CASKLTGNNSPLHF. The CDR3 DNA is TGTGCCAGCAAACTTACAGGGAATAATTCACCCCTCCACTTT.

V and J are TRBV5-4 and TRBJ2-7; D is undetermined. Germline V gene sequence: CDR1 SGHNT, CDR2 YYREEE (reference sequence). The CDR3 contains 14 residues. V was pared by 0 bases and J by 3 bases, with 10 bases between. The CDR3, as DNA: TGTGCCAGCAGCTTGGAAGCCGATATCTACGAGCAGTACTTC. Translation gives CASSLEADIYEQYF.

The J gene is TRBJ2-4, the V gene TRBV2; 7 bases line up with TRBD2. Germline V gene lookup returns CDR1 SNHLY and CDR2 FYNNEI. The CDR3 has 11 residues. V lost 8 bases and J lost 8; bases outside the gene matches: 3. CDR3 DNA sequence: TGTGCCAGCGGGGCGGGGGACATTCAGTACTTC. Translating it yields CASGAGDIQYF. Full variable domain (missing parts from reference TRBV2 and TRBJ2-4): EPEVTQTPSHQVTQMGQEVILRCVPISNHLYFYWYRQILGQKVEFLVSFYNNEISEKSEIFDDQFSVERPDGSNFTLKIRSTKLEDSAMYFCASGAGDIQYFGAGTRLSVL.

The rearrangement uses TRBV4-3 and TRBJ1-2; 8 bases are a match to TRBD1. CDR3 length equals 15 residues. V dropped 1 base and J dropped 5; count of bases not matched to a gene: 6. Germline V gene sequence: CDR1 LGHNA, CDR2 YSLEER. In DNA form, the CDR3 reads TGCGCCAGCAGCCAAGGCGGACAGGGAGGATATGGCTACACCTTC. Its protein product is CASSQGGQGGYGYTF.

The J gene is TRBJ2-7, the V gene TRBV7-9; perhaps TRBD2 as D (5 bases). The CDR3 loop spans 12 amino acids. Looked up from germline, CDR1 is SEHNR and CDR2 is FQNEAQ (reference sequence). Trimming cost V 5 bases and J 7 bases, with 12 bases left between them. This CDR3 is CASSLFRGEQYF. The DNA for the CDR3 is TGTGCCAGCAGCCTCTTCCGAGGGGAGCAGTACTTC.

The rearrangement uses TRBV5-1 and TRBJ1-1; possible D gene TRBD1, 5 bases. V lost 5 bases and J 4 bases, leaving 15 bases between the germline ends. Germline-derived CDR1 and CDR2 are SGHRS and YFSETQ. This CDR3 comprises 14 residues. In DNA form, the CDR3 reads TGCGCCAGCAGATCCCGGGACGGGGGCACTGAAGCTTTCTTT. It specifies CASRSRDGGTEAFF.

The V call is TRBV5-1, the J call TRBJ1-3; possibly TRBD1 for D (6 bases). Germline values: CDR1 SGHRS, CDR2 YFSETQ. This CDR3 comprises 17 residues. V was shortened by 2 bases and J by 0 bases, with 15 bases between the two germline ends. The CDR3 protein is CASSLFQGFDSGNTIYF. As DNA, the CDR3 is TGCGCCAGCAGCTTATTCCAGGGGTTCGACTCTGGAAACACCATATATTTT.

The chain uses TRBV6-5 and TRBJ2-2; D remains ambiguous. The CDR3 length is 15 residues. The V end was cut by 6 bases, the J end by 7 bases, with 18 bases between. Germline CDR1 reads MNHEY; CDR2 reads SVGAGI. The CDR3 nucleotides are TGTGCCAGCAGGCTATACTCGTATGCAAACGGGGAGCTGTTTTTT. It encodes CASRLYSYANGELFF.

The chain recombines TRBV27 with TRBJ1-1; 9 bases fit TRBD1. Trimming cost V 7 bases and J 5 bases; bases outside gene matches: 8. From germline, CDR1 is MNHEY and CDR2 SMNVEV (reference sequence). CDR3 size: 14 residues. CDR3 DNA sequence: TGTGCCAGCACACCGGACAGGGGAAAAACTGAAGCTTTCTTT. Amino acids: CASTPDRGKTEAFF.